The 5 T cell receptor beta chains listed next were all sequenced from one sample in a study of shared clonotypes between healthy human individuals. The protocol was immunoSEQ multiplex PCR, while the TCRdb copy is restricted to in-frame clones and leaves out a portion. The table includes fewer than 650,000 clones, roughly four fifths detected once. Sequencing was carried out using PBMCs. These receptors all come from a woman in her thirties or forties in good health. Some clones in this sample may be carry-over from other donors' samples.

The V and J genes are TRBV5-1 and TRBJ2-1, with 10 bases matching TRBD2. The J segment lost 7 bases and the V segment lost 3 bases, leaving 7 bases of the junction unmatched. The CDR3 runs 15 residues. Germline V lookup: CDR1 SGHRS, CDR2 YFSETQ. The CDR3 DNA follows: TGCGCCAGCAGCTATACTAGCGGGATGGTGAATGAGCAGTTCTTC. This translates into CASSYTSGMVNEQFF.

This clone was seen at least ten times. The chain recombines TRBV2 with TRBJ2-1, with no clear D. The germline V and J ends were trimmed by 0 bases and 8 bases, with 11 bases remaining between them. The germline gives CDR1 SNHLY, CDR2 FYNNEI. There are 14 residues in the CDR3. The CDR3 loop is CASSEALQSYEQFF. CDR3 coding DNA: TGTGCCAGCAGTGAAGCGCTTCAGAGCTATGAGCAGTTCTTC. Full variable domain (outside the CDR3, taken from reference TRBV2 and TRBJ2-1): EPEVTQTPSHQVTQMGQEVILRCVPISNHLYFYWYRQILGQKVEFLVSFYNNEISEKSEIFDDQFSVERPDGSNFTLKIRSTKLEDSAMYFCASSEALQSYEQFFGPGTRLTVL.

The chain uses TRBV15 and TRBJ2-1; 8 bases align to TRBD2. Germline assignment: CDR1 LNHNV and CDR2 YYDKDF (reference sequence). There are 15 residues in the CDR3. With 3 bases clipped from V and 7 bases from J, the junction kept 8 bases outside the gene matches. This chain's CDR3 is CATSRLSGSQNEQFF. CDR3 nucleotide sequence: TGTGCCACCAGCAGGCTAAGCGGGAGTCAGAATGAGCAGTTCTTC.

This clone was detected only a few times. The rearrangement joins TRBV29-1 to TRBJ2-3, with 8 bases identical to TRBD2. Per germline, CDR1 SQVTM and CDR2 ANQGSEA. CDR3 length equals 17 residues. Unmatched junction bases numbered 16, after V lost 3 bases and J lost 5 bases. The CDR3 bases are TGCAGCGTTGACCCCTGGATTCGGGAGGGCCGCGGAGATACGCAGTATTTT. It is translated as CSVDPWIREGRGDTQYF.

As concerns this clone: The junction departs from the called germline gene at one end, perhaps through a read error. The same CDR3 arises from other DNA sequences in this sample as well. The chain uses TRBV29-1 and TRBJ2-2, with 10 bases fitting TRBD1. CDR3 length equals 13 residues. Germline V gene data show CDR1 as SQVTM and CDR2 as ANQGSEA. The chain's CDR3 is CSAGTGDTGELFF. Written as DNA, the CDR3 is TGCAGCGCTGGGACAGGGGATACCGGGGAGCTGTTCTTT.